The 8 T cell receptor beta chains below were found in one sample sequenced in a study of blood T cell repertoires in COVID-19. The table came from immunoSEQ multiplex PCR; TCRdb's copy has only in-frame clones and leaves some out. The table includes about 170,000 clones, 65% to 85% detected once. The sample was peripheral blood. These receptors were collected from a man aged 70 or older with active or convalescent COVID-19.

The chain couples TRBV7-2 to TRBJ1-5; 7 bases agree with TRBD1. The germline V gene encodes CDR1 SGHTA and CDR2 FQGNSA. The J segment lost 2 bases and the V segment lost 5 bases, leaving 18 bases of the junction unmatched. CDR3 length equals 19 residues. CDR3 bases: TGTGCCAGCAGCCTAAAAGGGGGCGGGACGGGGATGGGCAATCAGCCCCAGCATTTT. Protein product: CASSLKGGGTGMGNQPQHF. The full variable domain, its missing parts supplied by reference TRBV7-2 and TRBJ1-5, is GAGVSQSPSNKVTEKGKDVELRCDPISGHTALYWYRQSLGQGLEFLIYFQGNSAPDKSGLPSDRFSAERTGGSVSTLTIQRTQQEDSAVYLCASSLKGGGTGMGNQPQHFGDGTRLSIL.

This chain links TRBV6-2 or TRBV6-3 with TRBJ2-7, with 9 bases that match TRBD2. This CDR3 contains 15 residues. Germline V gives CDR1 MNHEY, CDR2 SVGEGT. Germline trimming cut 6 bases from V and 7 bases from J; bases unmatched to any gene: 13. The CDR3 bases are TGTGCCAGCAGCCTCCCACTAGCGGGCTGGCGGGAGCAGTACTTC. Its protein product is CASSLPLAGWREQYF.

This chain joins TRBV6-2 or TRBV6-3 and TRBJ2-3, with a possible D match to TRBD1 (5 bases). The CDR3 is 18 amino acids. The germline CDR1 and CDR2 sequences are MNHEY and SVGEGT. V lost 0 bases to trimming and J lost 0 bases, with 16 bases between them. DNA of the CDR3: TGTGCCAGCAGTTACTCCAGGGCCCTCGAAGAGAGCACAGATACGCAGTATTTT. It encodes CASSYSRALEESTDTQYF.

The chain employs TRBV5-6 and TRBJ1-4, with D unclear. Trimming pared 1 base from V and 0 bases from J, leaving 10 bases between. The CDR3 runs to 16 residues. Germline V gene sequence: CDR1 SGHDT, CDR2 YYEEEE. The CDR3 protein is CASSLWAPATNEKLFF. CDR3 in DNA: TGTGCCAGCAGCTTGTGGGCACCCGCAACTAATGAAAAACTGTTTTTT.

The rearrangement joins TRBV6-5 to TRBJ2-7; TRBD1 matches at 9 bases. V shed 0 bases and J 4 bases; nucleotides not matched to a gene: 7. The length of the CDR3 is 16 residues. Germline loops: CDR1 MNHEY, CDR2 SVGAGI. The CDR3 loop is CASSYSRVTGGYEQYF. The CDR3 coding sequence is TGTGCCAGCAGTTACTCGAGGGTGACAGGGGGTTACGAGCAGTACTTC.

V and J are TRBV30 and TRBJ2-5, with unresolved D. V lost 5 bases to trimming and J lost 2 bases, with 24 bases between them. This CDR3 comprises 17 residues. CDR1 and CDR2 from the germline V gene are GTSNPN and SVGIG (reference sequence). As DNA, the CDR3 is TGTGCCTGGGGAAGAAGACCGAGCTCCTCGACACAAGAGACCCAGTACTTC. Translated: CAWGRRPSSSTQETQYF.

The chain employs TRBV20-1 and TRBJ2-2, with 9 positions matching TRBD2. The CDR3 has 16 amino acids. V shed 3 bases, J shed 7 bases, and the junction held 12 bases outside the gene matches. Germline assignment: CDR1 DFQATT and CDR2 SNEGSKA (reference sequence). The CDR3 nucleotides are TGCAGTGCTAGTAGGCTAGCGGGGCGGAAGGACGGGGAGCTGTTTTTT. The encoded protein is CSASRLAGRKDGELFF.

Only one count was recorded for this clone. The rearrangement links TRBV24-1 to TRBJ2-3, with D possibly being TRBD2 (5 bases). From germline, CDR1 is KGHDR and CDR2 SFDVKD. Trimming pared 0 bases from V and 0 bases from J, leaving 12 bases between. The CDR3 totals 17 residues. The CDR3 coding sequence is TGTGCCACCAGTGATTTGAGCTGGGGAGCTAGCACAGATACGCAGTATTTT. Residues: CATSDLSWGASTDTQYF.